This T cell receptor beta chain appears in the sequencing data of a study of blood T cell repertoires in COVID-19. Per the authors' pipeline: Amplifying reference gene primers gave estimates of nucleated cell counts. Repertoires were generated with immunoSEQ multiplex PCR, while TCRdb's copy carries only in-frame clones and drops some. V, J and clone size are those of that table, while D and trimming were read from the DNA. The sample shows around 170,000 clones, around 74% of them seen only once. CDR1 ENHRY and CDR2 SYGVKD come from the germline V gene. The CDR3 covers 12 residues. V was cut by 6 bases and J by 9 bases, with 9 bases left in between.

The source material was peripheral blood. This sequence originates from an elderly woman with acute or convalescent COVID-19. The gene calls are TRBV10-3 and TRBJ1-6; no reliable D call. The CDR3 coding sequence is TGTGCCATCAGATCGGAGGTTTCACCCCTCCACTTT. This sequence encodes CAIRSEVSPLHF.